A single sample gave rise to the 26 T cell receptor beta chains below, sequenced in a study of blood T cell repertoires in COVID-19. Generated by immunoSEQ multiplex PCR, the TCRdb table keeps only in-frame clones and is missing some. The sample lists some 67,000 clones; 79% were seen once. The material sequenced was peripheral blood. The receptors stem from a woman aged 60-75 years with acute or convalescent COVID-19.

This clone occurred a few times. A read error may produce the germline difference seen at one junction end. The gene calls are TRBV7-2 and TRBJ2-7; 9 nucleotides line up with TRBD2. Germline CDR1 reads SGHTA; CDR2 reads FQGNSA. This CDR3 region has 15 residues. CDR3 residues: CASTLMRGGLDEQYF. CDR3 in DNA: TGTGCCAGCACCTTAATGCGGGGGGGCCTCGACGAGCAGTACTTC.

The table lists this clone with a few counts. The chain couples TRBV2 to TRBJ1-5, with TRBD1 matching over 11 bases. With 6 bases clipped from V and 0 bases from J, the junction kept 10 bases outside the gene matches. The germline V gene encodes CDR1 SNHLY and CDR2 FYNNEI. The CDR3 is 18 residues long. CDR3 nucleotides: TGTGCCAGCAGCGACGGGACAGGGGGGTTATATAGCAATCAGCCCCAGCATTTT. Its protein is CASSDGTGGLYSNQPQHF.

This clone was counted only a few times. The chain is built from TRBV18 and TRBJ1-2; D is unclear. The CDR3 has 14 residues. Trimming took 3 bases from V and 2 from J, leaving 10 bases between them. Germline-derived CDR1 and CDR2 are KGHSH and LQKENI. The CDR3 sequence is CASSPLGGNYGYTF. DNA of the CDR3: TGTGCCAGCTCACCTCTGGGCGGGAACTATGGCTACACCTTC.

This chain links TRBV19 with TRBJ1-1, with D maybe TRBD1 (6 bases). Trimming took off 3 bases at V and 4 bases at J, with 12 bases between the two ends. The CDR3 is 14 residues long. CDR1 and CDR2 from the germline V gene are LNHDA and SQIVND (reference sequence). CDR3: CASSITQGLTEAFF. CDR3 sequence (DNA): TGTGCCAGTAGTATCACACAGGGCCTCACTGAAGCTTTCTTT. Full variable domain (rest looked up from reference TRBV19 and TRBJ1-1): DGGITQSPKYLFRKEGQNVTLSCEQNLNHDAMYWYRQDPGQGLRLIYYSQIVNDFQKGDIAEGYSVSREKKESFPLTVTSAQKNPTAFYLCASSITQGLTEAFFGQGTRLTVV.

The J gene is TRBJ2-6, the V gene TRBV6-4; no definite D call. Germline CDR1 reads MRHNA; CDR2 reads SNTAGT. CDR3 size: 16 residues. Trimming cost V 0 bases and J 1 base, with 7 bases left between them. CDR3 coding DNA: TGTGCCAGCAGTGACTCTTCGAGGTCTGGGGCCAACGTCCTGACTTTC. Its protein is CASSDSSRSGANVLTF.

The V gene is TRBV11-1, the J gene TRBJ2-1; tentatively, D is TRBD1 (6 bases). This CDR3 is 15 amino acids long. V was pared by 5 bases and J by 0 bases, with 11 bases between. Germline CDR1 and CDR2: SGHAT and FQDESV (reference sequence). The CDR3 nucleotides read TGTGCCAGCAGCCCGGACAGTTACTCCTACAATGAGCAGTTCTTC. It translates to CASSPDSYSYNEQFF.

This clone was seen more than once but under ten times. This chain joins TRBV5-1 and TRBJ2-3; D gene unclear. Trimming removed 5 bases from V and 6 bases from J, with 10 bases in between. The CDR3 is made up of 12 amino acids. Germline V gene data show CDR1 as SGHRS and CDR2 as YFSETQ. CDR3 residues: CASREDGDTQYF. The CDR3 bases are TGCGCCAGCAGGGAAGACGGGGATACGCAGTATTTT.

The chain has TRBV7-2 and TRBJ1-5; tentatively, D is TRBD1 (6 bases). Germline V lookup: CDR1 SGHTA, CDR2 FQGNSA. This CDR3 contains 14 residues. V dropped 2 bases and J dropped 3 bases, with 8 bases sitting between them. CDR3 amino acids: CASSLNRANQPQHF. The CDR3, as DNA: TGTGCCAGCAGCTTAAACAGGGCCAATCAGCCCCAGCATTTT.

This clone is a singleton in its sample. The chain is built from TRBV15 and TRBJ2-5; the match to TRBD2 covers 7 bases. Trimming removed 3 bases from V and 3 bases from J; junction bases left unmatched: 7. The CDR3 consists of 15 residues. Germline V CDR1 and CDR2: LNHNV, YYDKDF (reference sequence). The CDR3 here is CATSRRRGWEETQYF. CDR3 DNA sequence: TGTGCCACCAGCAGGAGGCGGGGGTGGGAAGAGACCCAGTACTTC.

The chain couples TRBV6-5 to TRBJ2-7; no reliable D call. Germline V gives CDR1 MNHEY, CDR2 SVGAGI. The germline V and J ends were trimmed by 8 bases and 1 base, with 15 bases remaining between them. CDR3 length: 14 residues. DNA for the CDR3: TGTGCCAGCCACTCGGTGGCAGGATCCTACGAGCAGTACTTC. Translating it yields CASHSVAGSYEQYF.

The chain links TRBV7-9 to TRBJ1-6; D is unresolved. CDR3 length: 14 amino acids. Germline CDR1 and CDR2: SEHNR and FQNEAQ (reference sequence). The V end was cut by 0 bases, the J end by 5 bases, with 5 bases between. In nucleotides, the CDR3 is TGTGCCAGCAGCTTAGCGGGAGATAATTCACCCCTCCACTTT. Translated, it gives CASSLAGDNSPLHF.

The chain has TRBV27 and TRBJ2-6, with D unresolved. Germline values: CDR1 MNHEY, CDR2 SMNVEV (reference sequence). This CDR3 contains 14 residues. V shed 4 bases and J shed 3 bases, with 7 bases lying between them. This CDR3 is CASSYRFGANVLTF. DNA of the CDR3: TGTGCCAGCAGTTACAGATTTGGGGCCAACGTCCTGACTTTC.

This chain connects TRBV6-1 to TRBJ1-5; a weak D match, TRBD1 (6 bases). Trimming stripped 3 bases from V and 7 bases from J, with 13 bases between. This CDR3 spans 14 amino acids. Germline-derived CDR1 and CDR2 are MNHNS and SASEGT. In nucleotides, the CDR3 is TGTGCCAGCAGTGATGCGGGGGGCGACCAGCCCCAGCATTTT. It translates to CASSDAGGDQPQHF.

The rearrangement links TRBV11-2 to TRBJ1-4, with a tentative D call TRBD1 (5 bases). CDR3 length: 16 amino acids. In germline, CDR1 is SGHAT, CDR2 FQNNGV. Trimming cost V 5 bases and J 0 bases, with 13 bases left between them. CDR3 amino acids: CASSPRTPATNEKLFF. In DNA form, the CDR3 reads TGTGCCAGCAGCCCCAGGACACCTGCAACTAATGAAAAACTGTTTTTT.

This clone was counted at least ten times. This chain links TRBV27 with TRBJ2-7; a possible D gene is TRBD2 (6 bases). The CDR3 runs to 14 residues. Germline V gene sequence: CDR1 MNHEY, CDR2 SMNVEV (reference sequence). V was shortened by 5 bases and J by 1 base, with 12 bases between the two germline ends. CDR3 sequence (DNA): TGTGCCAGCAGTCCCGGGGGATTTTCCTACGAGCAGTACTTC. It specifies CASSPGGFSYEQYF.

V and J are TRBV5-6 and TRBJ2-5, with a possible D match to TRBD2 (5 bases). Germline assignment: CDR1 SGHDT and CDR2 YYEEEE. V was shortened by 3 bases and J by 1 base, with 19 bases between the two germline ends. The CDR3 consists of 17 residues. The CDR3 is CASSSLIDPGSQETQYF. The CDR3 DNA is TGTGCCAGCAGCTCCCTGATAGACCCGGGAAGCCAAGAGACCCAGTACTTC.

The CDR3 sequence is CASTGTGNGYTF. CDR3 DNA: TGTGCCAGCACCGGGACAGGGAACGGCTACACCTTC. J is TRBJ1-2 and V is TRBV6-5; 9 bases agree with TRBD1. J was trimmed by 8 bases and V by 7 bases; bases with no gene match: 5. The CDR3 spans 12 residues. The germline V gene has CDR1 MNHEY and CDR2 SVGAGI.

This chain uses TRBV24-1 with TRBJ2-5; 10 bases align to TRBD2. Germline CDR1 is KGHDR and CDR2 is SFDVKD. V was clipped by 1 base and J by 3 bases; unmatched bases: 10. The CDR3 runs 18 residues. The CDR3 DNA sequence: TGTGCCACCAGTGATTTCCTCGCTCTAGCGGGGGAGGAAGAGACCCAGTACTTC. It translates to CATSDFLALAGEEETQYF.

This chain joins TRBV5-1 and TRBJ2-1, with 7 bases aligning to TRBD1. With V trimmed by 5 bases and J by 8 bases, 10 bases remained unmatched. The CDR3 is 14 amino acids. In germline, CDR1 is SGHRS, CDR2 YFSETQ. CDR3 sequence: CASRPISGGDEQFF. The CDR3 region has the DNA TGCGCCAGCAGGCCCATCTCAGGGGGAGATGAGCAGTTCTTC.

The chain couples TRBV28 to TRBJ1-2, with 8 bases lining up with TRBD1. The CDR3 extends over 14 amino acids. V was clipped by 3 bases and J by 4 bases; unmatched bases: 4. The germline V gene has CDR1 MDHEN and CDR2 SYDVKM. The CDR3 loop reads CASSFGDRSYGYTF. In DNA, the CDR3 is TGTGCCAGCAGTTTCGGGGACAGGAGCTATGGCTACACCTTC.

This clone was counted between two and nine times. The rearrangement joins TRBV27 to TRBJ1-1; the D gene is possibly TRBD1 (6 bases). The V gene's germline CDR1 is MNHEY and CDR2 SMNVEV (reference sequence). This CDR3 is 11 amino acids long. Trimming removed 5 bases from V and 8 bases from J, with 9 bases in between. CDR3 nucleotide sequence: TGTGCCAGCAGTACAGGGACGGAAGCTTTCTTT. Translating gives CASSTGTEAFF.

This clone was counted a single time. The DNA of the CDR3 is TGTGCCACCAGCAGAGGTCAGGGGTCGGCCGGGGAGCTGTTTTTT. It encodes CATSRGQGSAGELFF. The J gene is TRBJ2-2, the V gene TRBV15; D possibly corresponds to TRBD1 (6 bases). Germline V gives CDR1 LNHNV, CDR2 YYDKDF (reference sequence). The CDR3 covers 15 residues. Trimming removed 1 base at V and 6 bases at J, with 12 bases between. Based on the CDR3 plus reference TRBV15 and TRBJ2-2, the full variable domain is DAMVIQNPRYQVTQFGKPVTLSCSQTLNHNVMYWYQQKSSQAPKLLFHYYDKDFNNEADTPDNFQSRRPNTSFCFLDIRSPGLGDTAMYLCATSRGQGSAGELFFGEGSRLTVL.

This clone has just a few counts. The same CDR3 also results from other DNA sequences found in this sample. The gene calls are TRBV7-2 and TRBJ2-7; 7 bases align to TRBD2. Germline CDR1 SGHTA, CDR2 FQGNSA. V dropped 3 bases and J dropped 3; count of bases not matched to a gene: 2. This CDR3 comprises 13 residues. The CDR3 loop is CASSFGGGYEQYF. Written as DNA, the CDR3 is TGTGCCAGCAGCTTTGGGGGGGGCTACGAGCAGTACTTC.

This chain uses TRBV28 with TRBJ1-2; 12 bases align to TRBD1. Germline values: CDR1 MDHEN, CDR2 SYDVKM. V shed 7 bases and J 4 bases; nucleotides not matched to a gene: 7. The CDR3 is made up of 15 amino acids. CDR3 bases: TGTGCCAGCACTACCGGGACAGGGGGCGTCTATGGCTACACCTTC. Translating it yields CASTTGTGGVYGYTF.

This clone was seen more than once but under ten times. The chain couples TRBV7-9 to TRBJ2-7, with D possibly TRBD1 on 6 matching bases. CDR1 and CDR2 from the germline V gene are SEHNR and FQNEAQ (reference sequence). This CDR3 region has 14 residues. Trimming took off 1 base at V and 1 base at J, with 8 bases between the two ends. CDR3 loop: CASSLEGGSYEQYF. The DNA of the CDR3 is TGTGCCAGCAGCTTAGAAGGGGGATCCTACGAGCAGTACTTC.

V usage is TRBV11-1 and J usage is TRBJ1-1, with TRBD1 matching over 10 bases. J gave up 5 bases and V 8 bases, and 5 bases lay outside the gene matches. From germline, CDR1 is SGHAT and CDR2 FQDESV (reference sequence). The CDR3 extends over 13 amino acids. The CDR3 DNA reads as TGTGCCAGCGGCGACAGGGGGCGAACTGAAGCTTTCTTT. Protein product: CASGDRGRTEAFF.